The rows below give T cell receptor beta chains drawn from one sample of a study of cytotoxic CD8 clonotypes in ibrutinib-treated CLL. Here immunoSEQ multiplex PCR was the method, and the copy in TCRdb shows in-frame clones only, minus some. The sample yields 25,000 to 35,000 clones, roughly 60% seen once. The sequenced sample was PBMCs, obtained before ibrutinib treatment. Source of these receptors: a human donor with chronic lymphocytic leukemia. CDR3s include the opening cysteine and the closing phenylalanine or tryptophan.

V gene	CDR3 length	J gene	CDR3 protein
TRBV15	15	TRBJ1-5	CATSRDQYSNQPQHF
TRBV5-6	16	TRBJ2-1	CASSLEWGLAANEQFF
TRBV7-8	18	TRBJ2-1	CASSWAPPGTSGYNEQFF
TRBV4-1	15	TRBJ1-1	CASSQGTGPNTEAFF
TRBV11-2	15	TRBJ2-7	CASSGGHLSSYEQYF
TRBV20-1	11	TRBJ2-5	CSATGSETQYF
TRBV19	15	TRBJ1-1	CASSATTRGPTEAFF
TRBV11-3	16	TRBJ2-3	CASSLRAGGAGDTQYF
TRBV19	14	TRBJ2-1	CASLLSSGDNEQFF
TRBV4-1	12	TRBJ1-5	CASSQDGQPQHF
TRBV4-1	17	TRBJ1-2	CASSQDPWGGVFVGYTF
TRBV28	16	TRBJ2-6	CASSLGHDSGANVLTF
TRBV5-1	15	TRBJ2-3	CASSLVTGEIDTQYF
TRBV5-4	12	TRBJ2-1	CASSLDSNEQFF
TRBV29-1	14	TRBJ2-7	CSVEDRVRLGEQYF
TRBV7-6	15	TRBJ2-1	CASSPAVVLGAEQFF
TRBV15	15	TRBJ1-1	CATSRPGGVNTEAFF
TRBV11-2	15	TRBJ2-1	CASSPTWTGDNEQFF
TRBV5-5	17	TRBJ1-2	CASSLELPRGANYGYTF
TRBV7-3	14	TRBJ1-1	CASSHSGQGAEAFF